The T cell receptor beta chain under discussion was sequenced for a study of human T cells and chemical hapten exposure. Study context: TCR yields per sample varied, mainly owing to small pooled library volume differences. Overall study findings and caveats: Positively correlated with patch test score were the counts of PT1 expanded TCRs.

The library labeled individual cDNA molecules by adding unique molecular identifiers to them. TCRdb independently ran MiXCR on the RACE reads; one entry per CDR3 protein. The repertoire has 50,000 or so distinct CDR3 sequences, over 9.5% of them found once; the top ten carry around 17%. This clonotype turned up a few times. Its antigen is not known. Documented time point: patch test 3, about 24 weeks after DPC sensitization. Treatment here: therapeutic diphenylcyclopropenone sensitization with weekly scalp DPC. Blood draws came first, before each patch test. V dropped 3 bases and J dropped 3 bases, with 6 bases sitting between them. Per germline, CDR1 SEHNR and CDR2 FQNEAQ (reference sequence). The CDR3 runs 13 residues.

The V gene is TRBV7-9, the J gene TRBJ2-1; D call uncertain. The TCR originated in a woman aged 40 to 49 with alopecia areata. Some clones in this sample may be carry-over from other donors' samples. This specimen consisted of whole blood, obtained in connection with sensitization to the hapten diphenylcyclopropenone (DPC). CDR3 sequence (DNA): TGTGCCAGCAGCTTGACTGTCTACAATGAGCAGTTCTTC. Its translation is CASSLTVYNEQFF.